The 11 T cell receptor beta chains below all came from one sample that was sequenced in a study of T cells in Graves' hyperthyroidism and ophthalmopathy. The CDR3 regions of TCR beta were amplified from RNA transcripts. First-round RT-PCR of the TCR CDR3 relied on the HTBI primer set. MiXCR, run by TCRdb on the multiplex PCR reads, gives a single entry per CDR3 protein. This sample carries roughly 700,000 distinct CDR3 sequences, roughly 17% of them seen once, and the ten largest clones take 15% to 17%. Sequenced: blood. The origin of the receptors is a man in his fifties with Graves' hyperthyroidism.

The rearrangement uses TRBV28 and TRBJ2-1, with TRBD2 matching over 11 bases. The CDR3 is 15 amino acids. Germline CDR1 and CDR2: MDHEN and SYDVKM. V was pared by 4 bases and J by 6 bases, with 5 bases of the junction left unmatched. The CDR3 is CASSSIAGGSNEQFF. CDR3 nucleotides: TGTGCCAGCAGTTCCATAGCGGGGGGGTCCAATGAGCAGTTCTTC.

This clonotype was seen many times. The chain uses TRBV29-1 and TRBJ2-1; 8 bases align to TRBD2. Unmatched junction bases numbered 9, after V lost 1 base and J lost 4 bases. CDR1 and CDR2 (germline): SQVTM, ANQGSEA. The CDR3 contains 16 residues. CDR3 in DNA: TGCAGCGTTGAAGCGGTAGCGGGATTCAAATACAATGAGCAGTTCTTC. Its protein is CSVEAVAGFKYNEQFF.

At least ten counts were recorded for this clonotype. J is TRBJ2-2 and V is TRBV28; D perhaps matches TRBD1 (6 bases). The CDR3 extends over 14 amino acids. Germline assignment: CDR1 MDHEN and CDR2 SYDVKM. The ends were cut back, 7 bases at V and 2 bases at J, with 11 bases in the middle. The CDR3 loop reads CASIPGQNTGELFF. CDR3 bases: TGTGCCAGCATTCCGGGACAAAACACCGGGGAGCTGTTTTTT.

This clonotype was picked up many times. The chain carries TRBV28 and TRBJ1-2; TRBD1 is a possible D gene (6 bases). The CDR3 has 15 amino acids. The V and J ends lost 6 bases and 4 bases respectively, with 18 bases between them. Germline-derived CDR1 and CDR2 are MDHEN and SYDVKM. CDR3 sequence reads: CASRGRQVRFYGYTF. The DNA of the CDR3 is TGTGCCAGCAGGGGGAGACAGGTCCGCTTCTATGGCTACACCTTC.

Turning to this clonotype: A single base separates this from a much larger clone, so it may be a read error. V is TRBV5-1 and J is TRBJ1-6; 12 positions agree with TRBD1. Germline loops: CDR1 SGHRS, CDR2 YFSETQ. The CDR3 covers 16 residues. As DNA, the CDR3 is TGCGCCAGCGGCTTGGGACAGGGGGCTCGTAATTCACCCCTCCACTTT. Translated, it gives CASGLGQGARNSPLHF.

In its sample, this clonotype was seen many times. The junction departs from germline at one end; a sequencing error may be responsible. The rearrangement uses TRBV11-2 and TRBJ2-3; D gene uncertain. CDR1 and CDR2 (germline): SGHAT, FQNNGV. The CDR3 has 14 residues. CDR3 in amino acids: CASSLDTSTDTQYF. CDR3 DNA: TGTGCCAGCAGCCTAGATACTAGCACAGATACGCAGTATTTT.

The rearrangement uses TRBV11-2 and TRBJ2-5; possible D gene TRBD1, 6 bases. CDR1 SGHAT and CDR2 FQNNGV come from the germline V gene. V shed 4 bases and J shed 5 bases, with 11 bases lying between them. The CDR3 is 13 amino acids. This chain's CDR3 is CASSSTGRETQYF. The CDR3 nucleotides read TGTGCCAGCAGCTCGACAGGTCGGGAGACCCAGTACTTC. The complete variable domain, with remaining parts taken from reference TRBV11-2 and TRBJ2-5, reads EAGVAQSPRYKIIEKRQSVAFWCNPISGHATLYWYQQILGQGPKLLIQFQNNGVVDDSQLPKDRFSAERLKGVDSTLKIQPAKLEDSAVYLCASSSTGRETQYFGPGTRLLVL.

V usage is TRBV7-9 and J usage is TRBJ1-2; 9 bases map to TRBD1. Per germline, CDR1 SEHNR and CDR2 FQNEAQ (reference sequence). This CDR3 spans 16 amino acids. V was clipped by 5 bases and J by 6 bases; unmatched bases: 13. This chain's CDR3 is CASSLRGNRGRHGYTF. CDR3 DNA: TGTGCCAGCAGCCTGAGAGGGAACAGGGGGCGTCATGGCTACACCTTC.

This clonotype has only a few counts. This chain joins TRBV10-1 and TRBJ2-1; 13 bases align to TRBD2. Trimming took 0 bases from V and 12 from J; bases not matched to a gene: 14. The CDR3 consists of 18 residues. Germline CDR1 reads WNHNN; CDR2 reads SYGVQD (reference sequence). The CDR3 region is CASSESPRTSGRVGGQFF. The CDR3 bases are TGCGCCAGCAGTGAGTCCCCCCGGACTAGCGGGAGAGTAGGTGGGCAGTTCTTC.

This clonotype was detected ten times or more. This chain uses TRBV2 with TRBJ2-2; D is undetermined. The CDR3 runs to 13 residues. CDR1 is SNHLY, CDR2 FYNNEI, per germline. V was clipped by 3 bases and J by 1 base, with 3 bases between them. CDR3 DNA sequence: TGTGCCAGCAGTGAGTGGAACACCGGGGAGCTGTTTTTT. It codes for CASSEWNTGELFF.

This clonotype was seen at least ten times. This rearrangement joins TRBV29-1 to TRBJ2-7; D is unresolved. Germline CDR1 reads SQVTM; CDR2 reads ANQGSEA. The length of the CDR3 is 11 residues. Trimming removed 0 bases at V and 5 bases at J, with 5 bases between. The CDR3 region is CSVEDKDEQYF. The CDR3 DNA sequence: TGCAGCGTTGAAGATAAGGACGAGCAGTACTTC.